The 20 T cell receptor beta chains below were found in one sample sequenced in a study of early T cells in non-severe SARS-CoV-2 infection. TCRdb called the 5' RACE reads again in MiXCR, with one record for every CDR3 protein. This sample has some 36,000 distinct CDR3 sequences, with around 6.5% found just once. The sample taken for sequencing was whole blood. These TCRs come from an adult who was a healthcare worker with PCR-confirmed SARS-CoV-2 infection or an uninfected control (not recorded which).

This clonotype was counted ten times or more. In DNA form, the CDR3 reads TGTGCCAGCAGTACGAGACAGGGCGGTCAGCCCCAGCATTTT. Amino acids: CASSTRQGGQPQHF. The genes are TRBV6-6 and TRBJ1-5; 7 positions match TRBD1. The CDR3 covers 14 residues. With V trimmed by 5 bases and J by 6 bases, 7 bases remained unmatched. CDR1 MNHNY and CDR2 SVGAGI come from the germline V gene (reference sequence).

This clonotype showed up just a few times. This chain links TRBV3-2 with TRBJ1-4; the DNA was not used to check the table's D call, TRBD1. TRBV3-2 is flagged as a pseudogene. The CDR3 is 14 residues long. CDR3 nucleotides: TGTGCCAGCAGCCAACTCCAGGGGGAGGGAAAACTGTTTTTT. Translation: CASSQLQGEGKLFF.

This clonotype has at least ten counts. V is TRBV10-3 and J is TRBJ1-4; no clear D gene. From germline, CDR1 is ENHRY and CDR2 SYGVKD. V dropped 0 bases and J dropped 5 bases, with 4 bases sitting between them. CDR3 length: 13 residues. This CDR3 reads CAISESTNEKLFF. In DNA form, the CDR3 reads TGTGCCATCAGTGAGTCGACAAATGAAAAACTGTTTTTT.

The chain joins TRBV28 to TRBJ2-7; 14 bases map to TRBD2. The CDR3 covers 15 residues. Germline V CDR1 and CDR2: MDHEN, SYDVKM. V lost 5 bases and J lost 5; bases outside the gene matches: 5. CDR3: CASSPPGLAGDEQYF. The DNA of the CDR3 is TGTGCCAGCAGTCCTCCGGGACTAGCGGGAGACGAGCAGTACTTC.

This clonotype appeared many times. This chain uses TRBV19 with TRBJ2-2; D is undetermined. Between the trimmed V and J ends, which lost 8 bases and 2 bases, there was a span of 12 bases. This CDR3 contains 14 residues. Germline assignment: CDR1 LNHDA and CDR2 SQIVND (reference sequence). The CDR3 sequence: CASDDWGNTGELFF. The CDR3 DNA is TGTGCCAGTGATGATTGGGGTAACACCGGGGAGCTGTTTTTT.

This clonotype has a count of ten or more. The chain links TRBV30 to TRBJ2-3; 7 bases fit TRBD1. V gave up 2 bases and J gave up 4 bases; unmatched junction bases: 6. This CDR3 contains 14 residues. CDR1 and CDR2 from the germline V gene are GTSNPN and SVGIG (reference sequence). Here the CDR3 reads CAWSTGQAADTQYF. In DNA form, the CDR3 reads TGTGCCTGGAGTACCGGACAGGCGGCAGATACGCAGTATTTT.

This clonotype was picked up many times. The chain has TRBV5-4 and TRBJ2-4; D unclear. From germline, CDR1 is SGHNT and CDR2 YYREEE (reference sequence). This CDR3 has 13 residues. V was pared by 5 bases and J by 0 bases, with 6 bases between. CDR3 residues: CASSSLAKNIQYF. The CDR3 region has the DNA TGTGCCAGCAGTAGCCTAGCCAAAAACATTCAGTACTTC.

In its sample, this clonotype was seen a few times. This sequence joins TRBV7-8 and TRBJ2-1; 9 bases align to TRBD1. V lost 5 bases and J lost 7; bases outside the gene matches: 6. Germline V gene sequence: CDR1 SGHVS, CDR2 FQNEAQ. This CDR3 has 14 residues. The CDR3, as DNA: TGTGCCAGCAGCCCGACGACAGGGGGGAATGAGCAGTTCTTC. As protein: CASSPTTGGNEQFF.

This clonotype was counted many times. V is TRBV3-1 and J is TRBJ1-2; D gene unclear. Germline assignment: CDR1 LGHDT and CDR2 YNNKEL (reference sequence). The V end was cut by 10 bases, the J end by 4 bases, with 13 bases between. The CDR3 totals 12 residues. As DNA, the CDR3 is TGTGCCACCTCTACGAGGTTCTATGGCTACACCTTC. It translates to CATSTRFYGYTF.

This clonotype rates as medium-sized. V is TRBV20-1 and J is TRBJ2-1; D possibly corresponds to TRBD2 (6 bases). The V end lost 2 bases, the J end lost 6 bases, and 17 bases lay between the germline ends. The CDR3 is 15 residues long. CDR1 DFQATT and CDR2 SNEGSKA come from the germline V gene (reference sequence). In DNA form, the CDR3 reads TGCAGTGCTAGATCGGGGGTAGCGGAGACCAATGAGCAGTTCTTC. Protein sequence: CSARSGVAETNEQFF.

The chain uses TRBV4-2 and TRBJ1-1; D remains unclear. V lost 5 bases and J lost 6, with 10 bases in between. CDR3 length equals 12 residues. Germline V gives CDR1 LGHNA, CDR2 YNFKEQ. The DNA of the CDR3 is TGTGCCAGCAGCGGGAGAGGCGCTGAAGCTTTCTTT. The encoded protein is CASSGRGAEAFF.

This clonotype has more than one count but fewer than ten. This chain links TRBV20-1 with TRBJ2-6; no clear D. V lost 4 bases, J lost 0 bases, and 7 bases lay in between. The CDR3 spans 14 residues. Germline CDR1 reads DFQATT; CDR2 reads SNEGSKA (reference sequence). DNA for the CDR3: TGCAGTGCTAATTTTGGCTCTGGGGCCAACGTCCTGACTTTC. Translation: CSANFGSGANVLTF.

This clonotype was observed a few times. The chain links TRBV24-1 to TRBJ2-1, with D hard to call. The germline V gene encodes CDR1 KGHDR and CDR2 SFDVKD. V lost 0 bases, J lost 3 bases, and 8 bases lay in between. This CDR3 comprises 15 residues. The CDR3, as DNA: TGTGCCACCAGTGATTTGGGAGATGACTACAATGAGCAGTTCTTC. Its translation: CATSDLGDDYNEQFF.

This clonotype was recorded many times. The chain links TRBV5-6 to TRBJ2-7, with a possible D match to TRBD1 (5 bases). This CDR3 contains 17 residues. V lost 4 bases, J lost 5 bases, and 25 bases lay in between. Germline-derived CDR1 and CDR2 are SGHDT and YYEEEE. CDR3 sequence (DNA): TGTGCCAGCAGCCCCTGGGCAGGGAACAAGTTATCCGACGAGCAGTACTTC. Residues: CASSPWAGNKLSDEQYF.

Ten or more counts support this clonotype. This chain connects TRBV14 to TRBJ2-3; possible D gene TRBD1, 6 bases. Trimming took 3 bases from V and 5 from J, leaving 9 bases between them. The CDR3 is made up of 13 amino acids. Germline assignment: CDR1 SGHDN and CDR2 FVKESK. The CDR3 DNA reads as TGTGCCAGCAGCCACATACAGGGAGATACGCAGTATTTT. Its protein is CASSHIQGDTQYF.

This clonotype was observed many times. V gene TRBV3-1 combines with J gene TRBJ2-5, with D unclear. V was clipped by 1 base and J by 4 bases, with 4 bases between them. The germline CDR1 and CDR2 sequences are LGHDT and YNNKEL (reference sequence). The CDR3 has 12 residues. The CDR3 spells CASSQGGETQYF. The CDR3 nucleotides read TGTGCCAGCAGCCAAGGGGGAGAGACCCAGTACTTC.

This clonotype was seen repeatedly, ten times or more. CDR3 DNA: TGCAGTGCCACTCTTTTAAACACTGAAGCTTTCTTT. It translates to CSATLLNTEAFF. V usage is TRBV20-1 and J usage is TRBJ1-1; no clear D gene. V was trimmed by 6 bases and J by 2 bases, leaving 10 bases between them. The CDR3 extends over 12 amino acids. Germline-derived CDR1 and CDR2 are DFQATT and SNEGSKA (reference sequence).

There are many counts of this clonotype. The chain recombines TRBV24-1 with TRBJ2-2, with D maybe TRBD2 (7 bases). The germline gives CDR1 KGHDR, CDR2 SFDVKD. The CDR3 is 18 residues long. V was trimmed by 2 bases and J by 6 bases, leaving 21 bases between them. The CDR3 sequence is CATSDSYVGGRSPGELFF. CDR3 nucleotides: TGTGCCACCAGTGATTCCTATGTCGGGGGGCGCTCCCCCGGGGAGCTGTTTTTT.

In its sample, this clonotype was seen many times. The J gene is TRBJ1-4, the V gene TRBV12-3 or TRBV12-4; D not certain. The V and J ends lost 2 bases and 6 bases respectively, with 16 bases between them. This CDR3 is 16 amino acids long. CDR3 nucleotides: TGTGCCAGCAGTTTAAGTCTAACCCTATCGGATGAAAAACTGTTTTTT. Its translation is CASSLSLTLSDEKLFF.

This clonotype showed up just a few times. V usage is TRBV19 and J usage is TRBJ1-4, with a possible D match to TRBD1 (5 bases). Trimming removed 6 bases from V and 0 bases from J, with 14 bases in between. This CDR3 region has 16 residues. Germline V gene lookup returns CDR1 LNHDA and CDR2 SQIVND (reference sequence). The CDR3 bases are TGTGCCAGTAGGATGACAGAGGCTGCAACTAATGAAAAACTGTTTTTT. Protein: CASRMTEAATNEKLFF.